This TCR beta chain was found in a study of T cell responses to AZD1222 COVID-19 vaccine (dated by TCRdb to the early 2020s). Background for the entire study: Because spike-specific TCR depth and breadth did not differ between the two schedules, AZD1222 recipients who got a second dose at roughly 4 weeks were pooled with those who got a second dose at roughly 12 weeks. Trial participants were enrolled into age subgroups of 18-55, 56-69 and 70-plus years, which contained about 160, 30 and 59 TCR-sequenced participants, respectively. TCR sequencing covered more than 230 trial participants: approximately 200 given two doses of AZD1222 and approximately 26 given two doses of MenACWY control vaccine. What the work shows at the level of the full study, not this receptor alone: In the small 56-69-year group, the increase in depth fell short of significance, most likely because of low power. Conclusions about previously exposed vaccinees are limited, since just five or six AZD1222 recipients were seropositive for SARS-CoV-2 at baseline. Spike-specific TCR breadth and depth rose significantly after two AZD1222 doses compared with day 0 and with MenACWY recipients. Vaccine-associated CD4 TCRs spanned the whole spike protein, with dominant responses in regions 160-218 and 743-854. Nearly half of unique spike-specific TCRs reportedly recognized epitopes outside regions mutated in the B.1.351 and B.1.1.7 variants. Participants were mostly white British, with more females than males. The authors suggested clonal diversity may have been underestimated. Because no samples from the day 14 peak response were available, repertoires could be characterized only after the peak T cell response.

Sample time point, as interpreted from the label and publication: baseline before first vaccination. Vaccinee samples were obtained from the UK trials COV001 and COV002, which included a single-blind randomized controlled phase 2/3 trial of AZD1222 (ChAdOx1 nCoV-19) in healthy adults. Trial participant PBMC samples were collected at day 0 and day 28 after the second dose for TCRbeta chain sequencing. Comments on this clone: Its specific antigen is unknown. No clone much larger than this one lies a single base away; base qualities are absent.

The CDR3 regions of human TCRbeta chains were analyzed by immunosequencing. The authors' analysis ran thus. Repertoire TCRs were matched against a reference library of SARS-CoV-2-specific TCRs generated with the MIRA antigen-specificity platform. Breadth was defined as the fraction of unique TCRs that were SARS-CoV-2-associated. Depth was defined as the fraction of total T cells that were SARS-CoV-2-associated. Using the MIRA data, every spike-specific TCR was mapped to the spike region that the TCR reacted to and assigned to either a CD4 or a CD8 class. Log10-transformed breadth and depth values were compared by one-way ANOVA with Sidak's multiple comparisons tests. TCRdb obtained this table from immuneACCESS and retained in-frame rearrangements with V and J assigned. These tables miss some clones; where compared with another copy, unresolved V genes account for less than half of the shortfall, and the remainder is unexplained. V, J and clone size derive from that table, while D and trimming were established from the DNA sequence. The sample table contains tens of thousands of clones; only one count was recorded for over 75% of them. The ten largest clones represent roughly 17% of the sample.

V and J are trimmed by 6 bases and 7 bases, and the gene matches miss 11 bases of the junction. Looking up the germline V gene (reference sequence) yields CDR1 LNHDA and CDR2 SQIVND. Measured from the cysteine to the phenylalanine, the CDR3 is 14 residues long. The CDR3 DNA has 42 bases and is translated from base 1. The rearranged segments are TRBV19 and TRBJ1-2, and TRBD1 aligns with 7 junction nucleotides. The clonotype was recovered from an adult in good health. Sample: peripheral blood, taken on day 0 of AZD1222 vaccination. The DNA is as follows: TGTGCCAGTAGGTCACAGGGGATGGTCTCTGGCTACACCTTC. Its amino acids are CASRSQGMVSGYTF. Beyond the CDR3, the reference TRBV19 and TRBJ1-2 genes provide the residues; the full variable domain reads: DGGITQSPKYLFRKEGQNVTLSCEQNLNHDAMYWYRQDPGQGLRLIYYSQIVNDFQKGDIAEGYSVSREKKESFPLTVTSAQKNPTAFYLCASRSQGMVSGYTFGSGTRLTVV.